The 32 T cell receptor beta chains in this list originate from one sample, sequenced in a study of shared clonotypes between healthy human individuals. Naive CD8 cells lacked CD45RO, underwent positive selection for CCR7 and left out terminally differentiated effector memory CD45RA+ cells. The assay was immunoSEQ multiplex PCR, and TCRdb's table has in-frame clones only and misses some. This table has roughly 590,000 clones, 95% to 96% appearing once. The sample was naive CD8+ T cells sorted from blood. These receptor sequences come from a woman aged 25-40 years in good health.

The rearrangement joins TRBV28 to TRBJ1-2; no clear D. The germline CDR1 and CDR2 sequences are MDHEN and SYDVKM. The CDR3 has 13 amino acids. Trimming stripped 5 bases from V and 8 bases from J, with 15 bases between. CDR3 in amino acids: CASSPLGQQGYTF. The CDR3 DNA reads TGTGCCAGCAGTCCCCTGGGCCAACAGGGCTACACCTTC.

The genes are TRBV9 and TRBJ2-1, with unresolved D. The CDR3 is made up of 13 amino acids. Germline CDR1 reads SGDLS; CDR2 reads YYNGEE. The germline V and J ends were trimmed by 4 bases and 10 bases, with 15 bases remaining between them. CDR3 DNA: TGTGCCAGCAGCCCAGGCGGTCCCTTGGAGCAGTTCTTC. This codes for CASSPGGPLEQFF.

The J gene is TRBJ2-5, the V gene TRBV11-2, with 16 bases fitting TRBD2. This CDR3 comprises 18 residues. The V segment lost 5 bases and the J segment 2 bases; nucleotides outside the gene matches: 8. Germline CDR1 is SGHAT and CDR2 is FQNNGV. This chain's CDR3 is CASSTGLAGGLGQETQYF. The CDR3, as DNA: TGTGCCAGCAGCACGGGACTAGCGGGAGGGCTTGGGCAAGAGACCCAGTACTTC.

The chain combines TRBV28 with TRBJ1-2; D perhaps matches TRBD1 (5 bases). V lost 5 bases and J 9 bases, leaving 13 bases between the germline ends. The CDR3 sequence is 12 residues long. Germline V CDR1 and CDR2: MDHEN, SYDVKM. The CDR3 DNA reads TGTGCCAGCAGTGACAGCACCGAAAGCTACACCTTC. Amino acids: CASSDSTESYTF.

This clone was picked up one time. V gene TRBV27 combines with J gene TRBJ2-7, with TRBD1 identical over 8 bases. Germline-derived CDR1 and CDR2 are MNHEY and SMNVEV (reference sequence). Trimming removed 5 bases from V and 7 bases from J; junction bases left unmatched: 10. The CDR3 contains 14 residues. The CDR3, as DNA: TGTGCCAGCAGTCCTAGACAGGGGAGTGAGGAGCAGTACTTC. Its protein product is CASSPRQGSEEQYF.

The chain links TRBV27 to TRBJ2-1; 8 bases align to TRBD1. The junction had 18 bases not matched to a gene; V was cut back by 6 bases and J by 8 bases. The CDR3 length is 17 residues. Germline V gene lookup returns CDR1 MNHEY and CDR2 SMNVEV (reference sequence). The CDR3 protein is CASRLWGRTGPWDEQFF. In DNA, the CDR3 is TGTGCCAGCAGACTCTGGGGAAGGACAGGGCCGTGGGATGAGCAGTTCTTC.

The chain links TRBV25-1 to TRBJ2-7; D unresolved. Germline lookup yields CDR1 MGHDK and CDR2 SYGVNS. Trimming cost V 3 bases and J 3 bases, with 12 bases left between them. The CDR3 has 14 amino acids. CDR3 coding DNA: TGTGCCAGCAGTGACAGCAAAGGGCTCTACGAGCAGTACTTC. Amino acid sequence: CASSDSKGLYEQYF.

The chain is built from TRBV27 and TRBJ2-2, with 9 bases lining up with TRBD2. The V segment lost 4 bases and the J segment 6 bases; nucleotides outside the gene matches: 9. The CDR3 is made up of 16 amino acids. CDR1 is MNHEY, CDR2 SMNVEV, per germline (reference sequence). CDR3 amino acids: CASSSLAGEGPGELFF. The CDR3 region has the DNA TGTGCCAGCAGTTCGTTAGCGGGAGAGGGTCCCGGGGAGCTGTTTTTT.

V gene TRBV14 combines with J gene TRBJ2-7, with D tentatively TRBD1 or TRBD2 (5 bases each). Germline V gene lookup returns CDR1 SGHDN and CDR2 FVKESK. The CDR3 runs 15 residues. V was cut by 4 bases and J by 5 bases, with 18 bases left in between. CDR3 bases: TGTGCCAGCAGCCGGGGTCGGGGCCTAATGAACGAGCAGTACTTC. It encodes CASSRGRGLMNEQYF. Variable domain in full (rest from reference TRBV14 and TRBJ2-7): EAGVTQFPSHSVIEKGQTVTLRCDPISGHDNLYWYRRVMGKEIKFLLHFVKESKQDESGMPNNRFLAERTGGTYSTLKVQPAELEDSGVYFCASSRGRGLMNEQYFGPGTRLTVT.

This chain joins TRBV28 and TRBJ2-4, with 11 bases fitting TRBD2. The V gene's germline CDR1 is MDHEN and CDR2 SYDVKM. CDR3 size: 18 residues. J gave up 6 bases and V 3 bases, and 13 bases lay outside the gene matches. CDR3 in DNA: TGTGCCAGCAGTTTCCCGTTAGCGGGAGGGTCCTCTATAAACATTCAGTACTTC. The encoded protein is CASSFPLAGGSSINIQYF. The full variable domain, rest sourced from reference TRBV28 and TRBJ2-4, is DVKVTQSSRYLVKRTGEKVFLECVQDMDHENMFWYRQDPGLGLRLIYFSYDVKMKEKGDIPEGYSVSREKKERFSLILESASTNQTSMYLCASSFPLAGGSSINIQYFGAGTRLSVL.

J is TRBJ2-3 and V is TRBV6-5; no clear D. Germline CDR1 reads MNHEY; CDR2 reads SVGAGI. The CDR3 has 13 amino acids. Trimming cost V 2 bases and J 6 bases, with 9 bases left between them. The CDR3 region is CASSYAPSDTQYF. In DNA, the CDR3 is TGTGCCAGCAGTTACGCCCCTTCGGATACGCAGTATTTT.

V gene TRBV10-2 combines with J gene TRBJ2-1; possibly TRBD2 for D (5 bases). The CDR3 is 13 amino acids. CDR1 and CDR2 (germline): WSHSY, SAAADI. Trimming cost V 1 base and J 13 bases, with 14 bases left between them. DNA of the CDR3: TGCGCCAGCAGTGAGTTCGGACTCCAGAACCAGTTCTTC. Translation gives CASSEFGLQNQFF.

The chain recombines TRBV19 with TRBJ1-5; D is undetermined. CDR1 is LNHDA, CDR2 SQIVND, per germline (reference sequence). This CDR3 comprises 13 residues. Trimming shortened V by 9 bases and J by 5 bases, and 14 bases separated the two germline ends. The CDR3 nucleotides read TGTGCCAGCGTTGGGAGAACCGATCAGCCCCAGCATTTT. Its protein product is CASVGRTDQPQHF.

The chain couples TRBV28 to TRBJ1-3; D not certain. The germline gives CDR1 MDHEN, CDR2 SYDVKM. This CDR3 is built from 14 residues. Trimming stripped 3 bases from V and 0 bases from J, with 6 bases between. CDR3 bases: TGTGCCAGCAGTTTTACCCTCTCTGGAAACACCATATATTTT. This codes for CASSFTLSGNTIYF.

The chain uses TRBV11-2 and TRBJ2-7; D is undetermined. The CDR3 is made up of 12 amino acids. CDR1 and CDR2 from the germline V gene are SGHAT and FQNNGV. With 3 bases removed from V and 4 bases from J, the gap between germline ends came to 7 bases. The CDR3 region has the DNA TGTGCCAGCAGCTTCATTACATACGAGCAGTACTTC. Residues: CASSFITYEQYF.

DNA of the CDR3: TGTGCCAGCAGTTTATCAGGGGCAGCTGAAGCTTTCTTT. Amino acids: CASSLSGAAEAFF. V and J are TRBV27 and TRBJ1-1, with TRBD1 as a possible D gene (5 bases). Germline CDR1 reads MNHEY; CDR2 reads SMNVEV (reference sequence). The CDR3 contains 13 residues. V lost 0 bases to trimming and J lost 6 bases, with 8 bases between them.

The chain combines TRBV14 with TRBJ2-5; 7 bases are shared with TRBD2. This CDR3 comprises 15 residues. V dropped 1 base and J dropped 5; count of bases not matched to a gene: 7. From germline, CDR1 is SGHDN and CDR2 FVKESK. CDR3 nucleotides: TGTGCCAGCAGCCAAGTGACGGGAGGTCGGGAGACCCAGTACTTC. Its protein product is CASSQVTGGRETQYF.

This chain connects TRBV9 to TRBJ2-7; D gene unclear. The CDR3 is 15 amino acids. V lost 2 bases to trimming and J lost 1 base, with 13 bases between them. Germline CDR1 is SGDLS and CDR2 is YYNGEE. CDR3 nucleotides: TGTGCCAGCAGCGTCGATTTGGGCTATTCCTACGAGCAGTACTTC. Translation gives CASSVDLGYSYEQYF.

Written as DNA, the CDR3 is TGTGCCAGCAGCCGGACAGCGCCATCCAGCTCCTACAATGAGCAGTTCTTC. Protein: CASSRTAPSSSYNEQFF. This chain links TRBV2 with TRBJ2-1; perhaps TRBD1 as D (6 bases). Germline-derived CDR1 and CDR2 are SNHLY and FYNNEI. Trimming shortened V by 6 bases and J by 0 bases, and 18 bases separated the two germline ends. There are 17 residues in the CDR3.

The CDR3 spells CASMSGRAPDTQYF. CDR3 in DNA: TGTGCCAGCATGAGCGGGAGGGCCCCAGATACGCAGTATTTT. The chain couples TRBV9 to TRBJ2-3, with TRBD2 identical over 10 bases. The germline CDR1 and CDR2 sequences are SGDLS and YYNGEE. V was pared by 6 bases and J by 4 bases, with 5 bases of the junction left unmatched. The CDR3 has 14 residues.

This sequence joins TRBV7-9 and TRBJ1-1; D is uncertain. Germline V gene lookup returns CDR1 SEHNR and CDR2 FQNEAQ (reference sequence). V was pared by 0 bases and J by 8 bases, with 7 bases between. The CDR3 covers 12 residues. The CDR3 DNA follows: TGTGCCAGCAGCTTAGCGGTCAGGGAAGCTTTCTTT. Its translation is CASSLAVREAFF.

The chain has TRBV5-1 and TRBJ1-1; D not resolved. Germline CDR1 reads SGHRS; CDR2 reads YFSETQ. The CDR3 sequence is 11 residues long. With 4 bases removed from V and 7 bases from J, the gap between germline ends came to 8 bases. CDR3 DNA sequence: TGCGCCAGCAGCGCGGGATTTGAAGCTTTCTTT. Translating gives CASSAGFEAFF. The whole variable domain, filled in from reference TRBV5-1 and TRBJ1-1, reads KAGVTQTPRYLIKTRGQQVTLSCSPISGHRSVSWYQQTPGQGLQFLFEYFSETQRNKGNFPGRFSGRQFSNSRSEMNVSTLELGDSALYLCASSAGFEAFFGQGTRLTVV.

The rearrangement links TRBV5-1 to TRBJ1-1; no definite D call. Germline values: CDR1 SGHRS, CDR2 YFSETQ. The CDR3 runs 15 residues. Trimming removed 1 base at V and 11 bases at J, with 21 bases between. The CDR3 loop reads CASSLYFDSRDGAFF. The CDR3 DNA follows: TGCGCCAGCAGCTTGTATTTCGACTCTCGAGATGGGGCTTTCTTT.

The genes are TRBV2 and TRBJ2-3; D is possibly TRBD1 (6 bases). The germline V and J ends were trimmed by 6 bases and 0 bases, with 13 bases remaining between them. Per the germline V gene, CDR1 is SNHLY and CDR2 is FYNNEI. The CDR3 loop spans 15 amino acids. CDR3 coding DNA: TGTGCCAGCAGATTGACAGGACTTAGCACAGATACGCAGTATTTT. Translated: CASRLTGLSTDTQYF. The full variable domain, its missing parts supplied by reference TRBV2 and TRBJ2-3, is EPEVTQTPSHQVTQMGQEVILRCVPISNHLYFYWYRQILGQKVEFLVSFYNNEISEKSEIFDDQFSVERPDGSNFTLKIRSTKLEDSAMYFCASRLTGLSTDTQYFGPGTRLTVL.

The chain couples TRBV4-2 to TRBJ1-1; D is uncertain. The CDR3 covers 14 residues. Trimming removed 1 base at V and 2 bases at J, with 8 bases between. Germline V gene lookup returns CDR1 LGHNA and CDR2 YNFKEQ. The CDR3 here is CASSQVGGNTEAFF. DNA for the CDR3: TGTGCCAGCAGCCAAGTGGGAGGTAACACTGAAGCTTTCTTT.

The chain combines TRBV5-8 with TRBJ1-2; no reliable D call. Trimming took off 0 bases at V and 8 bases at J, with 14 bases between the two ends. Germline V gene data show CDR1 as SGHTS and CDR2 as YDEGEE. The CDR3 has 14 amino acids. CDR3 coding DNA: TGTGCCAGCAGCTTGGTTGCAGAATGGTACGGCTACACCTTC. As protein: CASSLVAEWYGYTF.

The chain has TRBV28 and TRBJ1-2; no clear D. Germline CDR1 and CDR2: MDHEN and SYDVKM. Trimming left V 6 bases short and J 2 bases short, with 7 bases between. The CDR3 contains 12 residues. The CDR3 here is CASREINYGYTF. In nucleotides, the CDR3 is TGTGCCAGCAGGGAAATAAACTATGGCTACACCTTC.

The chain couples TRBV27 to TRBJ1-2; 7 positions match TRBD1. The CDR3 has 17 amino acids. Germline V gene data show CDR1 as MNHEY and CDR2 as SMNVEV (reference sequence). The V gene end was trimmed by 5 bases and the J gene end by 1 base; junction bases not matched to a gene: 13. CDR3 protein: CASSPISRTGRNYGYTF. In DNA, the CDR3 is TGTGCCAGCAGTCCCATATCCCGGACAGGCCGTAACTATGGCTACACCTTC.

CDR3 in amino acids: CSVLGQGAHEQYF. In nucleotides, the CDR3 is TGCAGCGTCCTGGGACAGGGGGCCCACGAGCAGTACTTC. The rearrangement uses TRBV29-1 and TRBJ2-7; 12 bases match TRBD1. Germline CDR1 and CDR2: SQVTM and ANQGSEA. V shed 6 bases and J 5 bases; nucleotides not matched to a gene: 5. The CDR3 is 13 amino acids.

This chain uses TRBV15 with TRBJ2-3; 9 bases are shared with TRBD2. The trim removed 4 bases at V and 2 bases at J, leaving 13 bases unmatched. The CDR3 extends over 18 amino acids. Germline V lookup: CDR1 LNHNV, CDR2 YYDKDF (reference sequence). In DNA, the CDR3 is TGTGCCACCAGCACCAGCCCTCGACTAGCGGAGACCACAGATACGCAGTATTTT. It encodes CATSTSPRLAETTDTQYF. The full variable domain, its missing parts supplied by reference TRBV15 and TRBJ2-3, is DAMVIQNPRYQVTQFGKPVTLSCSQTLNHNVMYWYQQKSSQAPKLLFHYYDKDFNNEADTPDNFQSRRPNTSFCFLDIRSPGLGDTAMYLCATSTSPRLAETTDTQYFGPGTRLTVL.

The rearrangement joins TRBV19 to TRBJ1-1; no clear D gene. Germline values: CDR1 LNHDA, CDR2 SQIVND (reference sequence). The V gene lost 3 bases and the J gene lost 0 bases, with 8 bases spanning the gap. The CDR3 sequence is 14 residues long. The CDR3 reads CASSIGIMNTEAFF. CDR3 nucleotide sequence: TGTGCCAGTAGTATTGGGATAATGAACACTGAAGCTTTCTTT. Full variable domain (remainder filled in from reference TRBV19 and TRBJ1-1): DGGITQSPKYLFRKEGQNVTLSCEQNLNHDAMYWYRQDPGQGLRLIYYSQIVNDFQKGDIAEGYSVSREKKESFPLTVTSAQKNPTAFYLCASSIGIMNTEAFFGQGTRLTVV.

This chain links TRBV5-4 with TRBJ1-2; no firm D call. The germline gives CDR1 SGHNT, CDR2 YYREEE (reference sequence). Between the trimmed V and J ends, which lost 4 bases and 8 bases, there was a span of 12 bases. This CDR3 has 12 amino acids. The CDR3 sequence is CASSRGDAGYTF. The CDR3, as DNA: TGTGCCAGCAGCCGTGGAGATGCCGGCTACACCTTC.